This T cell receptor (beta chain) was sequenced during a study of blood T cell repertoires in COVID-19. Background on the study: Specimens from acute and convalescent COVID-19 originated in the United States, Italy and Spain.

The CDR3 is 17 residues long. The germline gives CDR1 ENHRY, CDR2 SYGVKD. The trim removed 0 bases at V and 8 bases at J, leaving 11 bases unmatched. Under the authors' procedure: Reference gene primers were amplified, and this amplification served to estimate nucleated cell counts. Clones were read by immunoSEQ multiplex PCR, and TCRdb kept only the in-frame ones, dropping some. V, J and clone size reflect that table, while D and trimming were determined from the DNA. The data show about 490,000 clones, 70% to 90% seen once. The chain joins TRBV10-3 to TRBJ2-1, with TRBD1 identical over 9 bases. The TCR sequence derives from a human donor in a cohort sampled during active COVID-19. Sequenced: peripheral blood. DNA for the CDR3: TGTGCCATCAGTGAGTCGAGGGGACAGGGTTTTGGGTATGAGCAGTTCTTC. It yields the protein CAISESRGQGFGYEQFF.